This passage covers 19 T cell receptor beta chains from one sample sequenced in a study of tissue T cells after allogeneic stem cell transplantation. Some clones are missing from TCRdb's copy, which holds only in-frame ones; the method was immunoSEQ multiplex PCR. The data contain some 48,000 clones, 73% of them seen just once; the ten biggest clones take up around 0.5%. The material sequenced was sorted cells pooled from one or two spleens. The receptors here all came from a pool of C57BL/6 mice in good health.

This clone was recorded a few times. Genes here carry mouse names. Read coverage stops 1 residue before the CDR3 terminus; the germline J gene supplies the remainder. The V and J genes are TRBV19 and TRBJ2-7, with 9 bases matching TRBD2. Germline loops: CDR1 FNHDT, CDR2 SITEND (reference sequence). The trim removed 3 bases at V and 0 bases at J, leaving 4 bases unmatched. This CDR3 comprises 15 residues. The CDR3 spells CASSTPWGGSYEQYF. CDR3 DNA (partial): TGTGCCAGCAGTACCCCCTGGGGGGGCTCCTATGAACAGTAC.

As regards this clone: Gene names are mouse gene names. The read comes to an end 1 residue before the CDR3 does, leaving the germline J gene to fill in the end. This rearrangement joins TRBV16 to TRBJ2-1; 7 bases map to TRBD1. This CDR3 has 14 amino acids. Germline CDR1 and CDR2: SGHSA and FRNQAP. J lost 3 bases, V lost 1 base, and 0 bases had no gene match. CDR3 protein: CASSLGDSYAEQFF. The CDR3 DNA, read in part, is TGTGCAAGCAGCTTAGGGGACAGCTATGCTGAGCAGTTC.

Comments on this clone: Here the gene names and germline are mouse. The missing CDR3 end, 1 residue past where the read stops, is filled in from the germline J gene. In the same sample, other DNA sequences code for this CDR3. This sequence joins TRBV26 and TRBJ1-4, with D unclear. Trimming took off 3 bases at V and 4 bases at J, with 6 bases between the two ends. The CDR3 is 13 amino acids. Germline lookup yields CDR1 KGHPV and CDR2 FQNQEV (reference sequence). The CDR3 bases that were read are TGTGCCAGCAGTCTTTCAGACAACGAAAGATTATTT. Amino acids: CASSLSDNERLF. The whole CDR3 protein is CASSLSDNERLFF.

A remark on this clone: Gene names and germline refer to mouse. The CDR3 sequence is CASSGGQGGAETLYF. The part of the CDR3 DNA that was read is TGTGCCAGCAGTGGGGGACAGGGAGGAGCAGAAACGCTGTAT. The V call is TRBV13-1, the J call TRBJ2-3; 9 nucleotides line up with TRBD1. Read data end 1 residue before the CDR3 end; the end is taken from the germline J gene. The CDR3 totals 15 residues. The germline gives CDR1 NSHNY, CDR2 SYGAGN. V dropped 3 bases and J dropped 3; count of bases not matched to a gene: 5.

On this clone itself: Genes here carry mouse names. The read terminates 1 residue before the CDR3 end, so the remaining end is supplied by the germline J gene. The rearrangement links TRBV13-1 to TRBJ2-3; D is unclear. Trimming pared 0 bases from V and 0 bases from J, leaving 8 bases between. CDR1 and CDR2 (germline): NSHNY, SYGAGN. The CDR3 length is 15 residues. CDR3 DNA (partial): TGTGCCAGCAGTGATGTGGCAACTAGTGCAGAAACGCTGTAT. This gives the protein CASSDVATSAETLY. Given in full, the CDR3 is CASSDVATSAETLYF.

Turning to this clone: Genes and germline come from the mouse. The observed sequence ends 1 residue before the CDR3 terminus, with the missing tail filled in from the germline J gene. The rearrangement links TRBV16 to TRBJ2-4, with D unclear. CDR3 length equals 13 residues. Germline lookup yields CDR1 SGHSA and CDR2 FRNQAP. V gave up 5 bases and J gave up 0 bases, with 6 bases separating them. CDR3 amino acids: CASSPPSQNTLYF. The covered CDR3 bases are TGTGCAAGCAGCCCTCCTAGTCAAAACACCTTGTAC.

Worth noting for this clone: Gene names denote mouse genes. The CDR3 end lies 1 residue beyond the end of the read and is filled in from the germline J gene. The J gene is TRBJ1-2, the V gene TRBV13-2; unclear D gene. Trimming took 1 base from V and 0 from J, leaving 10 bases between them. The CDR3 is 15 amino acids. CDR1 is NNHNN and CDR2 is SYGAGS in the germline V gene (reference sequence). The CDR3 bases that were read are TGTGCCAGCGGTGATTCGGGGTTCTCAAACTCCGACTACACC. Translated, it gives CASGDSGFSNSDYT. The complete CDR3 sequence is CASGDSGFSNSDYTF.

Concerning this clone itself: Germline and genes here are mouse. CDR3 DNA, as far as it was read: TGTGCCAGCAGAACCAACTGGGGGGTCCCAGAAACGCTGTAT. Its translation: CASRTNWGVPETLY. The complete CDR3 reads CASRTNWGVPETLYF. The chain joins TRBV19 to TRBJ2-3, with 9 bases matching TRBD2. The CDR3 is cut off 1 residue early in the read; its end comes from the germline J gene. This CDR3 contains 15 residues. Unmatched junction bases numbered 8, after V lost 5 bases and J lost 4 bases. Germline V lookup: CDR1 FNHDT, CDR2 SITEND (reference sequence).

Comment on this clone: The genes and germline here are from mouse. The read terminates 1 residue before the CDR3 end, so the remaining end is supplied by the germline J gene. The rearrangement links TRBV14 to TRBJ2-1; 7 positions match TRBD1. There are 13 residues in the CDR3. Germline V CDR1 and CDR2: SGHDT, FRDEAV. V dropped 4 bases and J dropped 3; count of bases not matched to a gene: 1. The CDR3 DNA, read in part, is TGTGCCAGCAGTCGGGACAGCTATGCTGAGCAGTTC. Translating gives CASSRDSYAEQF. The entire CDR3 sequence reads CASSRDSYAEQFF. Looking up the rest from reference TRBV14 and TRBJ2-1 gives the full variable domain: EAGVTQSPRYAVLQEGQAVSFWCDPISGHDTLYWYQQPRDQGPQLLVYFRDEAVIDNSQLPSDRFSAVRPKGTNSTLKIQSAKQGDTATYLCASSRDSYAEQFFGPGTRLTVL.

As regards this clone: Mouse gene names and germline throughout. The CDR3 end lies 1 residue beyond the end of the read and is filled in from the germline J gene. Within the sample, other DNA sequences also encode this same CDR3. The chain couples TRBV13-3 to TRBJ1-3; possibly TRBD1 for D (6 bases). This CDR3 is 14 amino acids long. Trimming left V 2 bases short and J 0 bases short, with 6 bases between. The germline V gene has CDR1 NNHDY and CDR2 SYVADS. CDR3 loop: CASSDRGSGNTLYF. The part of the CDR3 DNA that was read is TGTGCCAGCAGTGACAGGGGTTCTGGAAATACGCTCTAT.

In the case of this clone: Mouse names are used for the genes. CDR3 loop: CGASGLGGTYEQYF. The CDR3 DNA, read in part, is TGTGGTGCTAGTGGACTGGGGGGGACCTATGAACAGTAC. V and J are TRBV20 and TRBJ2-7, with 12 bases matching TRBD2. The read stops 1 residue short of the end of the CDR3; the missing end is completed from the germline J gene. V gave up 3 bases and J gave up 2 bases; unmatched junction bases: 2. CDR1 is GFQATS, CDR2 STVNSAI, per germline. This CDR3 contains 14 residues.

As to this clone: The genes and germline here are from mouse. The read ends 1 residue early relative to the CDR3; the germline J gene fills the gap. V gene TRBV2 combines with J gene TRBJ2-7, with 9 bases identical to TRBD2. The CDR3 sequence is 14 residues long. Germline values: CDR1 LGHNA, CDR2 YSYQKL. With 0 bases clipped from V and 6 bases from J, the junction kept 3 bases outside the gene matches. The sequenced CDR3 bases are TGTGCCAGCAGCCAAGAAAACTGGGGGGTTGAACAGTAC. It codes for CASSQENWGVEQY. The whole CDR3 is CASSQENWGVEQYF.

This clone was observed a few times. The gene names given are mouse names. The DNA ends 1 residue before the CDR3 does, and the rest of the CDR3 is filled in from the germline J gene. J is TRBJ2-3 and V is TRBV31, with D possibly matching TRBD2 (5 bases). Germline CDR1 is GKSSPN and CDR2 is SITVG. There are 14 residues in the CDR3. The germline V and J ends were trimmed by 0 bases and 3 bases, with 10 bases remaining between them. CDR3 in amino acids: CAWSLSLGAETLYF. The covered CDR3 bases are TGTGCCTGGAGTCTAAGCCTGGGAGCAGAAACGCTGTAT.

A word on this clone: Gene names and germline refer to mouse. The read terminates 1 residue before the CDR3 end, so the remaining end is supplied by the germline J gene. This chain joins TRBV15 and TRBJ1-1; 9 nucleotides match TRBD1. The germline CDR1 and CDR2 sequences are SGHND and FRSKSL. The trim removed 3 bases at V and 1 base at J, leaving 0 bases unmatched. The CDR3 extends over 14 amino acids. The CDR3 sequence is CASSLGQGNTEVFF. The CDR3 DNA, read in part, is TGTGCCAGCAGTTTGGGACAGGGAAACACAGAAGTCTTC.

About this clone itself: Genes here carry mouse names. The CDR3 extends 1 residue past the end of the read, so its final part is completed from the germline J gene. The chain employs TRBV13-2 and TRBJ2-2; no definite D call. The CDR3 totals 14 residues. The germline CDR1 and CDR2 sequences are NNHNN and SYGAGS (reference sequence). V was trimmed by 2 bases and J by 6 bases, leaving 11 bases between them. CDR3 DNA, as far as it was read: TGTGCCAGCGGTGAGCCGATTGACCCCGGGCAGCTCTAC. This encodes CASGEPIDPGQLY. The full CDR3 protein is CASGEPIDPGQLYF.

On this clone: Germline and genes here are mouse. The observed sequence ends 1 residue before the CDR3 terminus, with the missing tail filled in from the germline J gene. The chain combines TRBV14 with TRBJ2-3; D possibly uses TRBD1 or TRBD2 (5 bases each). V was pared by 3 bases and J by 6 bases, with 8 bases between. The CDR3 has 12 amino acids. The germline CDR1 and CDR2 sequences are SGHDT and FRDEAV. CDR3 DNA (partial): TGTGCCAGCAGTTCGGGGACGGAAACGCTGTAT. This gives the protein CASSSGTETLY. The full CDR3 is CASSSGTETLYF.

With regard to this clone: Here the gene names and germline are mouse. The read stops 1 residue short of the end of the CDR3; the missing end is completed from the germline J gene. The rearrangement links TRBV3 to TRBJ2-3; 7 bases are a match to TRBD1. The J segment lost 0 bases and the V segment lost 5 bases, leaving 2 bases of the junction unmatched. The CDR3 spans 14 residues. CDR1 SNHLY and CDR2 FYNGKV come from the germline V gene (reference sequence). The sequenced part of the CDR3 DNA is TGTGCCAGCAGCAGACAGGGTAGTGCAGAAACGCTGTAT. This codes for CASSRQGSAETLY. The full CDR3 protein reads CASSRQGSAETLYF. The full variable domain, with the rest looked up from reference TRBV3 and TRBJ2-3, is GPKVLQIPSHQIIDMGQMVTLNCDPVSNHLYFYWYKQILGQQMEFLVNFYNGKVMEKSKLFKDQFSVERPDGSYFTLKIQPTALEDSAVYFCASSRQGSAETLYFGSGTRLTVL.

On this clone: The gene names here belong to mouse. The CDR3 end is not reached by the read, which stops 1 residue before it; the germline J gene fills it in. V is TRBV19 and J is TRBJ2-1, with D perhaps TRBD1 (6 bases). V was cut by 10 bases and J by 7 bases, with 18 bases left in between. This CDR3 is 13 amino acids long. Germline V gene data show CDR1 as FNHDT and CDR2 as SITEND (reference sequence). The CDR3 spells CAALGDMGAEQFF. CDR3 DNA (partial): TGTGCCGCCCTTGGGGACATGGGGGCTGAGCAGTTC.

Only a few counts were recorded for this clone. Mouse germline and gene names are used. The read comes to an end 1 residue before the CDR3 does, leaving the germline J gene to fill in the end. The gene calls are TRBV19 and TRBJ2-1; D gene unclear. With 2 bases removed from V and 1 base from J, the gap between germline ends came to 4 bases. Per the germline V gene, CDR1 is FNHDT and CDR2 is SITEND (reference sequence). There are 13 residues in the CDR3. Incomplete CDR3 DNA: TGTGCCAGCAGTATGGACAACTATGCTGAGCAGTTC. It yields the protein CASSMDNYAEQF. The whole CDR3 region reads CASSMDNYAEQFF.